This T cell receptor beta chain was retrieved from a study of blood T cell repertoires in COVID-19 (dated by TCRdb to 2018 to 2020). Some background on the complete study: Collaborator samples came from the United States, Italy and Spain and covered acute and convalescent phases of COVID-19. The prospective study material was composed of cDNA or gDNA derived from T cells, B-cell-depleted T cells, or PBMCs. Subjects who had been exposed to COVID-19, were actively infected with it, or had recovered from it provided the deeply sampled blood TCRbeta repertoires that made up the dataset. The repertoires were released in a freely available public database intended as a resource for research on the immune response to SARS-CoV-2. The samples were drawn from the first 160 participants of the ongoing ImmuneRACE study and from 1,254 subjects provided by 6 global collaborators. Nearly every sample came with metadata listing a de-identified subject ID, COVID-19 status, age in years and sex. HLA class I and class II types, where available, came from metadata supplied by the sample provider rather than from assay-based typing.

This clone turned up a few times. It lacks a known antigen. No much larger clonotype is one base removed from it; base qualities were not supplied. From the germline V gene, CDR1 is SGHRS and CDR2 is YFSETQ. The CDR3 spans 15 residues, from the cysteine through the phenylalanine. Here the CDR3 DNA is all that survives: 45 bases in frame from base 1. Unmatched junction bases come to 6, with V trimmed by 4 bases and J by 3 bases. Enrolling through a virtual design, the prospective study's participants ranged in age from roughly 18 to 95 years and lived across roughly 24 United States geographic areas. In the prospective study, participants were assigned to cohorts based on the clinical history participants reported in a screening survey and a study questionnaire. Exposed participants were defined as having been in contact with someone with a PCR-confirmed or clinician-diagnosed COVID-19 case within 2 weeks of study entry. Mobile phlebotomists in the prospective study collected whole blood, serum and a nasopharyngeal or oropharyngeal swab from every participant. Prospective study participants could optionally give additional blood draws and questionnaires over an approximately two-month period. Prospective study blood samples were shipped either frozen or at room temperature before DNA extraction.

TCRbeta CDR3 regions were amplified from genomic DNA using the immunoSEQ Assay, a bias-controlled multiplex PCR. The source study handled its data this way. Nucleated cell counts per sample were estimated from amplification of reference gene primers within the assay. To quantify the absolute abundance of each unique TCRbeta CDR3 rearrangement, sequence reads were collapsed and filtered. For each sample, productive Simpson clonality was calculated by taking the square root of Simpson's diversity index across productive rearrangements. The table was pulled from immuneACCESS by TCRdb, which kept in-frame rearrangements only. Such tables lose some clones; where checked, under half of the loss comes from unresolved V genes, and the rest has no known cause. V and J calls and clone size are copied from that table; D and trimming were computed from the DNA. This sample holds about 220,000 clones; under 90% were observed only once. Approximately 3.8% of the sample goes to the ten largest clones.

General conclusions and limits of the study: Clinical and demographic metadata were provided uncurated, with the amount varying by source and participant.

The sequencing input was PBMCs or T cells enriched from blood (not recorded which). Recombination joined TRBV5-1 with TRBJ1-1, with 10 middle bases fitting TRBD1. This clonotype originated in a middle-aged woman who had been exposed to COVID-19. The nucleotide sequence is TGCGCCAGCAGCCATGCCGGACAGGGGGACACTGAAGCTTTCTTT. The resulting protein is CASSHAGQGDTEAFF.